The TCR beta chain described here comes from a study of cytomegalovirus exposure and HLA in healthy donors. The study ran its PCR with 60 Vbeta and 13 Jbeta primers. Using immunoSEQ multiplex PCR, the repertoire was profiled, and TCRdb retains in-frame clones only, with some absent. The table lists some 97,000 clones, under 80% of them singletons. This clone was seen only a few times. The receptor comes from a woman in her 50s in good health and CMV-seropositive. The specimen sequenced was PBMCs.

The CDR3 loop is CASRGQVVMNTEAFF. The CDR3 nucleotides read TGTGCCAGCAGGGGACAGGTAGTCATGAACACTGAAGCTTTCTTT. The rearrangement joins TRBV28 to TRBJ1-1, with TRBD1 matching over 8 bases. The CDR3 is 15 residues long. The J segment lost 0 bases and the V segment lost 6 bases, leaving 6 bases of the junction unmatched. In germline, CDR1 is MDHEN, CDR2 SYDVKM.